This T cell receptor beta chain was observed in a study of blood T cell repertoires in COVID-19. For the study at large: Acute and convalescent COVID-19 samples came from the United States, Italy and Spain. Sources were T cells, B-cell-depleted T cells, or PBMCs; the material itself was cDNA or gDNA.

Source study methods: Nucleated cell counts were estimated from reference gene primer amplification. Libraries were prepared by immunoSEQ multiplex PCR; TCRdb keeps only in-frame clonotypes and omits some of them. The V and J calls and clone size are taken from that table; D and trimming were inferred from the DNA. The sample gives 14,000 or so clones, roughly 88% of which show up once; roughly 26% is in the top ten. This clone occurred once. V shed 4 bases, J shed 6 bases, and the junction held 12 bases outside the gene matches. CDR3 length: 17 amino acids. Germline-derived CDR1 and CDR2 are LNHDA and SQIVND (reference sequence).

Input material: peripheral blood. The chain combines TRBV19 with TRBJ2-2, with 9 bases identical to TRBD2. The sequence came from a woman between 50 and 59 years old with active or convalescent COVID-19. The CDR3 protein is CASSTALGTSRSGELFF. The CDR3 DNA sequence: TGTGCCAGTAGTACGGCCCTAGGGACTAGCAGGTCCGGGGAGCTGTTTTTT.